The sequence of this T cell receptor (beta chain) was determined in a study of blood T cell repertoires in COVID-19. Study details: Samples came from the United States, Italy and Spain, spanning acute and convalescent COVID-19. In each case, the material was cDNA or gDNA derived from T cells, B-cell-depleted T cells, or PBMCs.

Patients of the Seattle cohort, enrolled during active infection, were followed longitudinally. Data came from immunoSEQ multiplex PCR; TCRdb stores just in-frame clones and leaves some out. This table has approximately 170,000 clones, around 81% appearing once. The germline CDR1 and CDR2 sequences are MNHNS and SASEGT. J lost 5 bases, V lost 2 bases, and 4 bases had no gene match. This CDR3 comprises 15 residues. The chain uses TRBV6-1 and TRBJ2-1; 9 bases agree with TRBD2. Material: peripheral blood. The TCR sequence derives from a woman aged 80 or over with COVID-19, enrolled during active disease. The CDR3 is CASSERASGDNEQFF. The CDR3 DNA follows: TGTGCCAGCAGTGAAAGGGCTAGCGGGGACAATGAGCAGTTCTTC.